A few counts support the clone carrying this TCR beta chain. This specimen comes from a study of T cells in Graves' hyperthyroidism and ophthalmopathy. The hyperthyroidism patients had all been newly diagnosed, and their disease duration was under 2 months. Their ages ranged from 18 to 65 years. This CDR3 is built from 14 residues. Trimming took off 1 base at V and 8 bases at J, with 11 bases between the two ends. Germline loops: CDR1 KGHDR, CDR2 SFDVKD. RNA transcripts gave rise to amplified TCR beta CDR3 regions. TCR CDR3 regions were first amplified by RT-PCR with HTBI primers. Each CDR3 protein is one row after TCRdb ran MiXCR on the multiplex PCR reads. The sample contains 200,000 to 250,000 distinct CDR3 sequences, roughly 17% of which appear only once.

The receptor's source is a woman between 50 and 59 years old with Graves' hyperthyroidism. This chain uses TRBV24-1 with TRBJ2-1, with a weak D call TRBD2 (5 bases). Source material: blood. The CDR3 reads CATSDLENGDEQFF. The CDR3 DNA sequence: TGTGCCACCAGTGATTTAGAAAACGGGGATGAGCAGTTCTTC.